This T cell receptor beta chain was recorded in a study of blood T cell repertoires in COVID-19. Across the whole study: Donors in the United States, Italy and Spain gave samples during acute or convalescent COVID-19. Sample material is recorded as cDNA or gDNA derived from T cells, B-cell-depleted T cells, or PBMCs.

Source study methods: Nucleated cell counts were estimated from reference gene primer amplification. The protocol was immunoSEQ multiplex PCR, while the TCRdb copy is restricted to in-frame clones and leaves out a portion. For V, J and clone size, that table is used; D and trimming come from the DNA. The sample carries 60,000 to 65,000 clones, around 79% recorded once. This TCR derives from a human donor in a cohort sampled during active COVID-19. Sequenced sample: peripheral blood.

Written as DNA, the CDR3 is TGCGCCAGCAGCTTGGGCGACACCTACTCCTACGAGCAGTACTTC. Translated: CASSLGDTYSYEQYF. The V and J genes are TRBV5-1 and TRBJ2-7; D uncertain. Trimming shortened V by 0 bases and J by 0 bases, and 10 bases separated the two germline ends. Germline V gives CDR1 SGHRS, CDR2 YFSETQ. The CDR3 consists of 15 residues.